Below, 19 T cell receptor beta chains from the same sample are listed, as sequenced in a study of shared clonotypes between healthy human individuals. Measured with immunoSEQ multiplex PCR; TCRdb has only the in-frame clones, and not every one. This sample carries about 610,000 clones, about 96% of them seen once, and the ten largest clones take less than 0.12%. CD45RO-negative CD8 cells positively selected for CCR7 made up the naive population, which excluded terminally differentiated effector memory CD45RA+ cells. Sample: naive CD8+ T cells sorted from blood. These receptors all come from a woman in her twenties or thirties in good health.

CDR3 loop: CASSLSDRGETQYF. The DNA for the CDR3 is TGTGCCAGCAGCCTGTCGGACAGGGGAGAGACCCAGTACTTC. This chain links TRBV13 with TRBJ2-5; 9 bases map to TRBD1. Trimming removed 5 bases from V and 4 bases from J; junction bases left unmatched: 5. The germline V gene has CDR1 PRHDT and CDR2 FYEKMQ (reference sequence). This CDR3 region has 14 residues.

V and J are TRBV5-6 and TRBJ2-5; TRBD2 agrees at 8 bases. CDR3 length: 17 residues. With V trimmed by 6 bases and J by 0 bases, 13 bases remained unmatched. The germline gives CDR1 SGHDT, CDR2 YYEEEE. In nucleotides, the CDR3 is TGTGCCAGCAAACTACGACCGAGCGGGAGTTACCAAGAGACCCAGTACTTC. Translated, it gives CASKLRPSGSYQETQYF.

The chain joins TRBV6-5 to TRBJ2-1; 9 bases agree with TRBD2. This CDR3 contains 15 residues. The germline gives CDR1 MNHEY, CDR2 SVGAGI. J lost 7 bases, V lost 2 bases, and 6 bases had no gene match. CDR3 sequence (DNA): TGTGCCAGCAGTTACGATAGCGGGAGCGTGAATGAGCAGTTCTTC. It codes for CASSYDSGSVNEQFF.

V usage is TRBV4-2 and J usage is TRBJ2-7, with D perhaps TRBD1 or TRBD2 (5 bases each). The CDR3 is 16 amino acids. The germline V gene encodes CDR1 LGHNA and CDR2 YNFKEQ. The V gene lost 1 base and the J gene lost 0 bases, with 13 bases spanning the gap. The CDR3 DNA follows: TGTGCCAGCAGCCAAGCCCAGGGAGTTAGCTCCTACGAGCAGTACTTC. Translating it yields CASSQAQGVSSYEQYF.

CDR3 sequence: CASSQEPLAGGLYNEQFF. CDR3 in DNA: TGTGCCAGCAGCCAAGAGCCCCTAGCGGGGGGCCTATACAATGAGCAGTTCTTC. The chain joins TRBV14 to TRBJ2-1; 11 nucleotides line up with TRBD2. The germline V gene has CDR1 SGHDN and CDR2 FVKESK. Losses at the gene ends were 0 bases for V and 4 bases for J; bases not matched to a gene: 8. The CDR3 is made up of 18 amino acids.

V gene TRBV2 combines with J gene TRBJ2-1, with a tentative D call TRBD1 (5 bases). Germline CDR1 reads SNHLY; CDR2 reads FYNNEI. Trimming left V 5 bases short and J 6 bases short, with 14 bases between. This CDR3 comprises 14 residues. The CDR3, as DNA: TGTGCCAGCAGTCCAGACAGTTTTAGCAATGAGCAGTTCTTC. Encoded protein: CASSPDSFSNEQFF.

CDR3: CASSLSASGRGEQFF. CDR3 DNA: TGTGCCAGCAGTTTATCGGCTAGCGGGAGAGGTGAGCAGTTCTTC. The V and J genes are TRBV28 and TRBJ2-1; 10 bases align to TRBD2. The germline CDR1 and CDR2 sequences are MDHEN and SYDVKM. After removal of 1 base from V and 9 bases from J, the junction contained 6 bases not matched to a gene. CDR3 length: 15 residues.

The chain uses TRBV28 and TRBJ2-7; TRBD1 is a possible D gene (6 bases). The CDR3 is made up of 14 amino acids. Trimming left V 10 bases short and J 4 bases short, with 20 bases between. Germline assignment: CDR1 MDHEN and CDR2 SYDVKM. CDR3 sequence (DNA): TGTGCCACCCAACCTCACAGGGTTAGGTACGAGCAGTACTTC. Its protein product is CATQPHRVRYEQYF.

This sequence joins TRBV9 and TRBJ1-1; D remains ambiguous. The germline V and J ends were trimmed by 0 bases and 3 bases, with 9 bases remaining between them. CDR1 and CDR2 (germline): SGDLS, YYNGEE. This CDR3 comprises 14 residues. This CDR3 reads CASSVDREYTEAFF. The CDR3 region has the DNA TGTGCCAGCAGCGTAGACCGGGAATACACTGAAGCTTTCTTT.

The CDR3 is CASSQDQAERPYNEQFF. In nucleotides, the CDR3 is TGTGCCAGCAGCCAAGACCAGGCCGAAAGACCCTACAATGAGCAGTTCTTC. The chain uses TRBV14 and TRBJ2-1; no definite D call. The V end was cut by 0 bases, the J end by 2 bases, with 14 bases between. The germline V gene has CDR1 SGHDN and CDR2 FVKESK. This CDR3 comprises 17 residues.

The genes are TRBV4-1 and TRBJ2-2; D is undetermined. Germline loops: CDR1 MGHRA, CDR2 YSYEKL. This CDR3 comprises 13 residues. Trimming took off 3 bases at V and 2 bases at J, with 4 bases between the two ends. Here the CDR3 reads CASSQRNTGELFF. The CDR3 DNA reads as TGCGCCAGCAGCCAGCGAAACACCGGGGAGCTGTTTTTT.

This clone was observed a single time. The chain uses TRBV2 and TRBJ2-2; possible D gene TRBD2, 5 bases. Germline values: CDR1 SNHLY, CDR2 FYNNEI. The V and J ends lost 2 bases and 1 base respectively, with 8 bases between them. CDR3 size: 15 residues. CDR3 protein: CASSEYGMNTGELFF. In nucleotides, the CDR3 is TGTGCCAGCAGTGAATACGGGATGAACACCGGGGAGCTGTTTTTT. The full variable domain, its missing parts supplied by reference TRBV2 and TRBJ2-2, is EPEVTQTPSHQVTQMGQEVILRCVPISNHLYFYWYRQILGQKVEFLVSFYNNEISEKSEIFDDQFSVERPDGSNFTLKIRSTKLEDSAMYFCASSEYGMNTGELFFGEGSRLTVL.

The CDR3: CASSLSGALRDTQYF. DNA of the CDR3: TGTGCCAGCAGTTTGAGCGGGGCCTTGCGAGATACGCAGTATTTT. This chain links TRBV28 with TRBJ2-3; TRBD2 agrees at 7 bases. The ends lost 3 bases at V and 5 bases at J; junction bases unmatched: 8. This CDR3 comprises 15 residues. Germline-derived CDR1 and CDR2 are MDHEN and SYDVKM.

This clone has just one count. The rearrangement uses TRBV6-1 and TRBJ2-1; D is possibly TRBD1 (6 bases). CDR1 and CDR2 from the germline V gene are MNHNS and SASEGT. Trimming left V 1 base short and J 0 bases short, with 7 bases between. The CDR3 length is 15 residues. This CDR3 reads CASSEVGGSYNEQFF. The CDR3 nucleotides read TGTGCCAGCAGTGAAGTAGGGGGCTCCTACAATGAGCAGTTCTTC.

The genes are TRBV27 and TRBJ2-2; D might be TRBD1 (6 bases). CDR3 length: 14 residues. Trimming took 3 bases from V and 6 from J, leaving 11 bases between them. Germline V gene data show CDR1 as MNHEY and CDR2 as SMNVEV (reference sequence). DNA for the CDR3: TGTGCCAGCAGTTTTCAGGGGTGGGCCGGGGAGCTGTTTTTT. Protein sequence: CASSFQGWAGELFF.

The chain uses TRBV29-1 and TRBJ1-4; 12 bases agree with TRBD1. V lost 7 bases to trimming and J lost 8 bases; unmatched junction nucleotides: 14. This CDR3 has 16 residues. Germline loops: CDR1 SQVTM, CDR2 ANQGSEA. In DNA, the CDR3 is TGCAGCGCCACCGGGACAGGGGGCAGAGGTGTCGAAAAACTGTTTTTT. It encodes CSATGTGGRGVEKLFF.

This clone has more than one count but fewer than ten. The chain links TRBV20-1 to TRBJ1-1; maybe TRBD1 (6 bases). V was cut by 7 bases and J by 8 bases, with 14 bases left in between. The germline CDR1 and CDR2 sequences are DFQATT and SNEGSKA (reference sequence). There are 11 residues in the CDR3. CDR3: CSVPSGTEAFF. CDR3 coding DNA: TGCAGTGTTCCGTCCGGGACAGAAGCTTTCTTT.

The chain couples TRBV7-2 to TRBJ2-7; the D gene could be TRBD1 or TRBD2 (5 bases each). Germline V gene lookup returns CDR1 SGHTA and CDR2 FQGNSA. The CDR3 extends over 18 amino acids. Trimming shortened V by 4 bases and J by 4 bases, and 26 bases separated the two germline ends. Here the CDR3 DNA reads TGTGCCAGCAGCTCTCCCCCTAGCCGGGACGACGGAGGTTACGAGCAGTACTTC. Its translation is CASSSPPSRDDGGYEQYF.

This chain links TRBV4-1 with TRBJ1-1; D is possibly TRBD1 (5 bases). With 4 bases removed from V and 1 base from J, the gap between germline ends came to 16 bases. The V gene's germline CDR1 is MGHRA and CDR2 YSYEKL. The CDR3 loop spans 16 amino acids. The CDR3 DNA sequence: TGCGCCAGCAGCCGTCGGGGCGGGTTAACGAACACTGAAGCTTTCTTT. This translates into CASSRRGGLTNTEAFF.